This T cell receptor beta chain was sequenced for a study of CD8 T cells in Susac syndrome. The germline V gene encodes CDR1 SEHNR and CDR2 FQNEAQ (reference sequence). V was clipped by 6 bases and J by 5 bases, with 16 bases between them. CDR3 length: 14 amino acids. After extraction with the RNeasy kit, 0.5 to 1 ug of the RNA was reverse transcribed using random hexamers. TCRdb called the immunoSEQ multiplex PCR reads again in MiXCR, with one record for every CDR3 protein. The sample yields roughly 130,000 distinct CDR3 sequences, around 96% seen once. J is TRBJ2-5 and V is TRBV7-9; tentatively, D is TRBD1 (6 bases). The clonotype originates from a human donor in good health. Source material: CD4+ T cells from PBMCs. In DNA form, the CDR3 reads TGTGCCAGCAGTCGTGTTGGGGGCGAGGAGACCCAGTACTTC. Translation: CASSRVGGEETQYF. Together with reference TRBV7-9 and TRBJ2-5, the CDR3 gives the full variable domain: DTGVSQNPRHKITKRGQNVTFRCDPISEHNRLYWYRQTLGQGPEFLTYFQNEAQLEKSRLLSDRFSAERPKGSFSTLEIQRTEQGDSAMYLCASSRVGGEETQYFGPGTRLLVL.